The entry below describes one TCR beta chain. Data came from immunoSEQ multiplex PCR; TCRdb stores just in-frame clones and leaves some out. The sample gives around 280,000 clones, approximately 91% of which show up once; about 1.7% is in the top ten. The data were taken from a study of blood T cell repertoires in COVID-19. Germline loops: CDR1 SGDLS, CDR2 YYNGEE. There are 13 residues in the CDR3. V lost 0 bases to trimming and J lost 5 bases, with 9 bases between them. V is TRBV9 and J is TRBJ2-7; D is ambiguous. Sequenced material: PBMCs or T cells enriched from blood (not recorded which). The clonotype originates from a middle-aged woman who had recovered from COVID-19. DNA of the CDR3: TGTGCCAGCAGCGTAGGGCCCCAAAACGAGCAGTACTTC. Translated, it gives CASSVGPQNEQYF. The full variable domain, rest sourced from reference TRBV9 and TRBJ2-7, is DSGVTQTPKHLITATGQRVTLRCSPRSGDLSVYWYQQSLDQGLQFLIQYYNGEERAKGNILERFSAQQFPDLHSELNLSSLELGDSALYFCASSVGPQNEQYFGPGTRLTVT.